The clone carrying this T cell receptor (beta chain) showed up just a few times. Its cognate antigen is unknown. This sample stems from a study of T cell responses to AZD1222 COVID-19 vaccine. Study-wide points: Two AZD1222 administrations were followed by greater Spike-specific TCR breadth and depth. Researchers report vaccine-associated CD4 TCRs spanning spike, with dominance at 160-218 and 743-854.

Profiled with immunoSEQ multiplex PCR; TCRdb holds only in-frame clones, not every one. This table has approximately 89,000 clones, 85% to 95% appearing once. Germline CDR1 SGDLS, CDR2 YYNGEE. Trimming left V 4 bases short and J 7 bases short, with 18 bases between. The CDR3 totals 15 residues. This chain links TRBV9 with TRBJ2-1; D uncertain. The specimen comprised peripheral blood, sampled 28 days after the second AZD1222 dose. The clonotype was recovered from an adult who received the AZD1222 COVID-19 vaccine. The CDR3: CASSPLGSLQNEQFF. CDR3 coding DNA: TGTGCCAGCAGCCCTCTAGGGTCCCTACAAAATGAGCAGTTCTTC. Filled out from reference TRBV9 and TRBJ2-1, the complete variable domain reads DSGVTQTPKHLITATGQRVTLRCSPRSGDLSVYWYQQSLDQGLQFLIQYYNGEERAKGNILERFSAQQFPDLHSELNLSSLELGDSALYFCASSPLGSLQNEQFFGPGTRLTVL.